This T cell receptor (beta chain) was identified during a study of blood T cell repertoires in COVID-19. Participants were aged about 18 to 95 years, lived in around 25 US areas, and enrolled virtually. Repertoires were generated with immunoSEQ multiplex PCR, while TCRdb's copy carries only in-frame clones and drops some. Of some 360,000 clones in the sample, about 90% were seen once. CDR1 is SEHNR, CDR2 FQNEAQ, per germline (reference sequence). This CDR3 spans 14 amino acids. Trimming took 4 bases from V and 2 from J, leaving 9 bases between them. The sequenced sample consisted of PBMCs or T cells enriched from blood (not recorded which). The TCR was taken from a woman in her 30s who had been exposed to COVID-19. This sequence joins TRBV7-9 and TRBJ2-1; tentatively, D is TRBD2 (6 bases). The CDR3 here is CASSWDSTYNEQFF. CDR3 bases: TGTGCCAGCAGCTGGGACTCCACCTACAATGAGCAGTTCTTC.